This T cell receptor beta chain was sequenced during a study of cytomegalovirus exposure and HLA in healthy donors. V was shortened by 3 bases and J by 5 bases, with 11 bases between the two germline ends. The CDR3 has 14 residues. Germline-derived CDR1 and CDR2 are MDHEN and SYDVKM. Clones were read by immunoSEQ multiplex PCR, and TCRdb kept only the in-frame ones, dropping some. Among more than 45,000 clones listed, roughly 94% were seen once. J is TRBJ2-1 and V is TRBV28, with a weak D call TRBD1 (5 bases). The TCR sequence derives from a man aged 18 to 35 in good health and CMV-seronegative. The sample taken for sequencing was PBMCs. CDR3 bases: TGTGCCAGCAGTTTCTCCCCCAGGGACAATGAGCAGTTCTTC. Amino acids: CASSFSPRDNEQFF.